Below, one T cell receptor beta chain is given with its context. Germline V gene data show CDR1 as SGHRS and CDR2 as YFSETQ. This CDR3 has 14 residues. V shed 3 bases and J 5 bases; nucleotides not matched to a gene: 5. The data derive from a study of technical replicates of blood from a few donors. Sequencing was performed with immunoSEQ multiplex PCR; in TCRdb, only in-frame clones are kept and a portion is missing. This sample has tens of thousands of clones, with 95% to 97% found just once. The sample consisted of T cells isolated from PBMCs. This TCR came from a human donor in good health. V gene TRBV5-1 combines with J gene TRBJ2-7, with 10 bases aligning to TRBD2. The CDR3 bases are TGCGCCAGCAGCTCTAGCGGGAGTAACCACGAGCAGTACTTC. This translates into CASSSSGSNHEQYF.